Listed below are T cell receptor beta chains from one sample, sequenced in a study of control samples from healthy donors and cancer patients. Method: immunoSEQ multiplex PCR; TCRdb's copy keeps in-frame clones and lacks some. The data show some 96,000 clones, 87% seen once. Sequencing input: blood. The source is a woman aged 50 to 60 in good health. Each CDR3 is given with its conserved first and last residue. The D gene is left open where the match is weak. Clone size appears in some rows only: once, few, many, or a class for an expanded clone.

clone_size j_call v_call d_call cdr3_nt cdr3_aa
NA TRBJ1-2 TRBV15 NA TGTGCCACCAGCAGAGTCATCGACAGGAAACATGGCTACACCTTC CATSRVIDRKHGYTF
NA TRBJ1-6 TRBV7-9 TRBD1 TGTGCCAGCAGCCCTGGACAGGGCGGATCACCCCTCCACTTT CASSPGQGGSPLHF
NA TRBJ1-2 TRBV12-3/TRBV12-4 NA TGTGCCACGAAACCAGGACCACTCTTGGGCTACACCTTC CATKPGPLLGYTF
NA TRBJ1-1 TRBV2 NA TGTGCCAGCAGTGGCTACAGGGAAAACACTGAAGCTTTCTTT CASSGYRENTEAFF
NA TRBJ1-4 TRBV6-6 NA TGTGCCAGCAGTTACTCGGTAGGGGCGGATGAAAAACTGTTTTTT CASSYSVGADEKLFF
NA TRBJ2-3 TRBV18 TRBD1 TGTGCCAGCTCACCATTCGGACAGGTGACCGCAGATACGCAGTATTTT CASSPFGQVTADTQYF
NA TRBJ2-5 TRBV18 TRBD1 TGTGCGAGCGGCCCGGGACAGCAAGAGACCCAGTACTTC CASGPGQQETQYF
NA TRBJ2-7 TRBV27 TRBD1 TGTGCCAGCAGTTTTGCAGGGGGCAAATACGAGCAGTACTTC CASSFAGGKYEQYF
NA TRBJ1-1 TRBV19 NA TGTGCCAGTAGTGAGAGAGTTGAAGCTTTCTTT CASSERVEAFF
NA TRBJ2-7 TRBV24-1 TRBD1 TGTGCCACCACACGACAGGGGCGCTCCTACGAGCAGTACTTC CATTRQGRSYEQYF
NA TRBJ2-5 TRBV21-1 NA TGTGCCAGCAGCAAAGAGGTTAGCGGGAGGGCCCGGGAGACCCAGTACTTC CASSKEVSGRARETQYF
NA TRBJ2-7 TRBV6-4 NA TGTGCCAGCAGTGACTCGATAGGCTACGAGCAGTACTTC CASSDSIGYEQYF
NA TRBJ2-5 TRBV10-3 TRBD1 TGTGCCATCAGTGATCCAGGACAGGGCCGCCAAGAGACCCAGTACTTC CAISDPGQGRQETQYF
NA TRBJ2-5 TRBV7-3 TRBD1 TGTGCCAGCACCCAACAGGGGGCCCGGGAGACCCAGTACTTC CASTQQGARETQYF
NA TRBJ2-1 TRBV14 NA TGTGCCAGCAGCCATCTTAAATCCTCCTTAAATTCTGATGAGCAGTTCTTC CASSHLKSSLNSDEQFF
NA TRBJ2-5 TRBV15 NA TGTGCCACCAGCAGGTTAGGAGGAGAGACCCAGTACTTC CATSRLGGETQYF
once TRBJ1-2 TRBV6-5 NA TGTGCCAGCAGTTACTCGGGGTCTAGAGTACGTGGCTACACCTTC CASSYSGSRVRGYTF
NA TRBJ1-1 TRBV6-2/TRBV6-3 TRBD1 TGTGCCAGCAGTTACTCGGGTAGGGGGCCGAACACTGAAGCTTTCTTT CASSYSGRGPNTEAFF
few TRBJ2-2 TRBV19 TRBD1 TGTGCCAGACAGGGGGACAGGACCACCGGGGAGCTGTTTTTT CARQGDRTTGELFF
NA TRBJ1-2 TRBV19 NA TGTGCCAGTAGTATTAGCAGCGCGTCTTATGGCTACACCTTC CASSISSASYGYTF
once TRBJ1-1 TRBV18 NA TGTGCCAGCTCACCACACCATATGACATTGAACACTGAAGCTTTCTTT CASSPHHMTLNTEAFF
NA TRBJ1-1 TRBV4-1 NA TGCGCCAGCAGCGAGGGGGACCTATTGAACACTGAAGCTTTCTTT CASSEGDLLNTEAFF
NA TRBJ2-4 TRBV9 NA TGTGCCAGCAGCGTAGGAAGTCGTCTAGACATTCAGTACTTC CASSVGSRLDIQYF
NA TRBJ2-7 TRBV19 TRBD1 TGTGCCAGTAGTATAGATCACAGGGGCCCCTACGAGCAGTACTTC CASSIDHRGPYEQYF
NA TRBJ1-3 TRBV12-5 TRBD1 TGTGCTAGTGGTTTGAGGGGGACAGGCGGAAACACCATATATTTT CASGLRGTGGNTIYF
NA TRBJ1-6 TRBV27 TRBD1 TGTGCCAGCAGTTCTACGACAGGGCTGTATTCACCCCTCCACTTT CASSSTTGLYSPLHF
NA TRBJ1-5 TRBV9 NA TGTGCCAGCAGCGGGCAAACTGGGTCGCCCCAGCATTTT CASSGQTGSPQHF
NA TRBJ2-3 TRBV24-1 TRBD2 TGTGCCACCAGTGTGAGGACTAGCGGGAGGGCCTTCACAGATACGCAGTATTTT CATSVRTSGRAFTDTQYF
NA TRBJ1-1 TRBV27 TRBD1 TGTGCCAGCAGTCTACAGGGGGCCTGGAACACTGAAGCTTTCTTT CASSLQGAWNTEAFF
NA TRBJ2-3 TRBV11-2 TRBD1 TGTGCCAGCAAGGAATGGACAGGGGGGAGCACAGATACGCAGTATTTT CASKEWTGGSTDTQYF
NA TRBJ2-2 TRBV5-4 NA TGTGCCAGCATCTCCGAGGGGGGCACCGGGGAGCTGTTTTTT CASISEGGTGELFF
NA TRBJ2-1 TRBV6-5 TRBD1 TGTGCCAGCAGTTACTCGACAGGGGCCCGGCGCGGGGAGCAGTTCTTC CASSYSTGARRGEQFF
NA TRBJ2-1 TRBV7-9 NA TGTGCCAGCAGCTACCGCGCGGCCAGGGGTGCCTACAATGAGCAGTTCTTC CASSYRAARGAYNEQFF
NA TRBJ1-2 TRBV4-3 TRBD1 TGCGCCAGCAGCCAGGACAGGGGCTATGGCTACACCTTC CASSQDRGYGYTF
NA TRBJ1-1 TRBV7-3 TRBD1 TGTGCCAGCAGCCCCCGGGGGGCAGGGGGGACTGAAGCTTTCTTT CASSPRGAGGTEAFF
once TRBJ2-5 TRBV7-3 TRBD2 TGTGCCAGCAGCCCCAGCGGGGGGGCGTCAGAGACCCAGTACTTC CASSPSGGASETQYF
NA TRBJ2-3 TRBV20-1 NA TGCAGTGCTAGAGATAAGGATACGCAGTATTTT CSARDKDTQYF
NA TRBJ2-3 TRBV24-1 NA TGTGCCACCAGTGATTTGCCGAGGGGTACGCAGTATTTT CATSDLPRGTQYF
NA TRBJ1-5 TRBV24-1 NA TGTGCCACCAGTGAATCCGGCGTCGGGAATCAGCCCCAGCATTTT CATSESGVGNQPQHF
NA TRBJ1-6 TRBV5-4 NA TGTGCCAGCAGCTTGGAACGGTATAATTCACCCCTCCACTTT CASSLERYNSPLHF
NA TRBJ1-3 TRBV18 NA TGTGCCAGCTCACCCGCCCAGGGAGACACTGGAAACACCATATATTTT CASSPAQGDTGNTIYF
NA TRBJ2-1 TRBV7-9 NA TGTGCCAGTCGTCTAGAGGAATACAATGAGCAGTTCTTC CASRLEEYNEQFF
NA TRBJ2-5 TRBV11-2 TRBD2 TGTGCCAGCAGCCCCACCCCGGGGACTAGCGGGGGCCGAGAGACCCAGTACTTC CASSPTPGTSGGRETQYF
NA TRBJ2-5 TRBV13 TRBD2 TGTGCCAGCAGCTTACTTATGGGAGGGCCCATGGAGACCCAGTACTTC CASSLLMGGPMETQYF
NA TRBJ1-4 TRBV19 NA TGTGCCAGTAGGTTAACAGGGACAACTAATGAAAAACTGTTTTTT CASRLTGTTNEKLFF
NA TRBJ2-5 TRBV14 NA TGTGCCAGCAGCGCAATCGAGACAAGGACAGAGACCCAGTACTTC CASSAIETRTETQYF
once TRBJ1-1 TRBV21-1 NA TGTGCCAGCAGTAAAGATAGGAACACTGAAGCTTTCTTT CASSKDRNTEAFF
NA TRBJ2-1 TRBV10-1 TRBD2 TGCGCCAGCAGTACCAATCTAGCGGGAATAAAGCAGTTCTTC CASSTNLAGIKQFF
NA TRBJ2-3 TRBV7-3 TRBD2 TGTGCCAGCAGCTTAACGGGACTAGCGGGGCGGGATACGCAGTATTTT CASSLTGLAGRDTQYF
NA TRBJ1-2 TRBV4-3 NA TGCGCCAGCAGCCAAGATCTGGGAAACAAGATCTATGGCTACACCTTC CASSQDLGNKIYGYTF